The 10 T cell receptor beta chains below were found in one sample sequenced in a study of T cell clusters in autoimmune cytopenias. Tens of thousands of genome equivalents of blood DNA were amplified for TRB. TRB was amplified by touch-down multiplex PCR, primer pools A and B combined. TCRdb reprocessed the multiplex PCR reads, with one entry per CDR3 protein and no DNA. The listing records 12,000 or so distinct CDR3 sequences. Sequences were obtained from peripheral blood. The source of these receptors is a human donor with an autoimmune cytopenia or autoimmune hepatitis (not recorded which).

V usage is TRBV7-9 and J usage is TRBJ1-6; TCRdb calls TRBD1, which cannot be checked without DNA. The CDR3 loop spans 15 amino acids. In germline, CDR1 is SEHNR, CDR2 FQNEAQ (reference sequence). CDR3 protein: CASRRDRRYNSPLHF.

The chain joins TRBV27 to TRBJ2-2; TCRdb's D call of TRBD1 is untestable without DNA. The CDR3 consists of 14 residues. Germline CDR1 MNHEY, CDR2 SMNVEV (reference sequence). The CDR3 spells CASSPTGNTGELFF.

The CDR3 loop is CAWSYGQYNSPLHF. The chain recombines TRBV30 with TRBJ1-6; no DNA is available, so the TRBD1 call from TCRdb remains unchecked. The CDR3 runs to 14 residues. Germline-derived CDR1 and CDR2 are GTSNPN and SVGIG (reference sequence).

CDR3 amino acids: CAWSVKGFYGYTF. V and J are TRBV30 and TRBJ1-2. Germline assignment: CDR1 GTSNPN and CDR2 SVGIG (reference sequence). The CDR3 is made up of 13 amino acids. The whole variable domain, remainder taken from reference TRBV30 and TRBJ1-2, is SQTIHQWPATLVQPVGSPLSLECTVEGTSNPNLYWYRQAAGRGLQLLFYSVGIGQISSEVPQNLSASRPQDRQFILSSKKLLLSDSGFYLCAWSVKGFYGYTFGSGTRLTVV.

This clonotype is labeled medium-sized based on frequency. J is TRBJ2-1 and V is TRBV29-1; TCRdb lists TRBD1, though no DNA is available to test this call. Germline V gene data show CDR1 as SQVTM and CDR2 as ANQGSEA. This CDR3 contains 11 residues. CDR3 sequence reads: CSVQGYNEQFF.

The rearrangement joins TRBV6-2 or TRBV6-3 to TRBJ2-5. CDR1 MNHEY and CDR2 SVGEGT come from the germline V gene. This CDR3 region has 12 residues. The CDR3 sequence is CASSYVGRTQYF.

This clonotype shows up as medium-sized by frequency. The V and J genes are TRBV19 and TRBJ2-2; the TRBD2 assignment by TCRdb is unverifiable without DNA. Germline-derived CDR1 and CDR2 are LNHDA and SQIVND (reference sequence). CDR3 size: 16 residues. CDR3 residues: CASRVLAGGLTGELFF.

The chain carries TRBV6-1 and TRBJ2-6. The length of the CDR3 is 15 residues. Germline assignment: CDR1 MNHNS and CDR2 SASEGT. CDR3 loop: CASSERLSGANVLTF.

The rearrangement joins TRBV7-9 to TRBJ1-1. Germline V gene sequence: CDR1 SEHNR, CDR2 FQNEAQ (reference sequence). This CDR3 spans 12 amino acids. The CDR3: CASSPVGREAFF.

The chain carries TRBV12-3 or TRBV12-4 and TRBJ1-6; absent DNA, TCRdb's TRBD1 call cannot be checked. The CDR3 has 12 residues. The CDR3: CASSTGVSPLHF.